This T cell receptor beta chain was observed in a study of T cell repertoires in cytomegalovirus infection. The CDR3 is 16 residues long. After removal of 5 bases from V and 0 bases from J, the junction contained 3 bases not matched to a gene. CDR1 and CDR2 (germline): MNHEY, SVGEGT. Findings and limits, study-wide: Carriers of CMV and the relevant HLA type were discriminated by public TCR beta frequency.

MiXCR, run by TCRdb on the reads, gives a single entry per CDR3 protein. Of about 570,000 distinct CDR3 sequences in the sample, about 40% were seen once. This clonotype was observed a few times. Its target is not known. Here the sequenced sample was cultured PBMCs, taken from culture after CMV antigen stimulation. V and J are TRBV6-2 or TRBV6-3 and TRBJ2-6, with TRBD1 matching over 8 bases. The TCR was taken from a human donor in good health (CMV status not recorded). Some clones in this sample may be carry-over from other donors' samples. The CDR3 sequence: CASSRQGYSGANVLTF. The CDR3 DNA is TGTGCCAGCAGTCGACAGGGGTACTCTGGGGCCAACGTCCTGACTTTC.